This TCR beta chain was sequenced in a study of blood T cell repertoires in COVID-19. Overall study: COVID-19 samples, acute and convalescent, were from the United States, Italy and Spain.

This CDR3 spans 11 amino acids. V lost 3 bases and J lost 7, with 4 bases in between. Germline CDR1 is MNHNS and CDR2 is SASEGT. In the study's own analysis: It was from reference gene primer amplification that nucleated cell counts were estimated. Using immunoSEQ multiplex PCR, the repertoire was profiled, and TCRdb retains in-frame clones only, with some absent. The V and J calls and clone size are taken from that table; D and trimming were inferred from the DNA. The sample lists approximately 260,000 clones, about 81% occurring once. The study drew participants aged about 18 to 89 years from about two dozen US areas.

The chain is built from TRBV6-1 and TRBJ1-5, with D hard to call. This sequence was found in a man aged 25 to 40 with acute COVID-19. Sequenced material: PBMCs or T cells enriched from blood (not recorded which). The CDR3 sequence is CASSEEQPQHF. CDR3 DNA sequence: TGTGCCAGCAGTGAGGAGCAGCCCCAGCATTTT.